These 19 T cell receptor beta chains came from one sample sequenced in a study of blood T cell repertoires in COVID-19. Here immunoSEQ multiplex PCR was the method, and the copy in TCRdb shows in-frame clones only, minus some. The repertoire holds about 410,000 clones, with about 91% as singletons. Specimen: peripheral blood. Every receptor here comes from a woman aged 40 to 50 with COVID-19, enrolled during active disease.

The chain carries TRBV13 and TRBJ2-1, with D possibly being TRBD2 (6 bases). V shed 4 bases and J shed 9 bases, with 13 bases lying between them. The CDR3 has 13 residues. CDR1 and CDR2 from the germline V gene are PRHDT and FYEKMQ (reference sequence). The chain's CDR3 is CASSSQGLPEQFF. The CDR3, as DNA: TGTGCCAGCAGCTCCCAGGGACTGCCTGAGCAGTTCTTC.

The V gene is TRBV15, the J gene TRBJ2-2, with D perhaps matching TRBD2 (5 bases). Germline V gives CDR1 LNHNV, CDR2 YYDKDF (reference sequence). The CDR3 spans 15 residues. V lost 1 base to trimming and J lost 4 bases, with 10 bases between them. The CDR3 sequence: CATSRGDYPTGELFF. Written as DNA, the CDR3 is TGTGCCACCAGCAGAGGTGACTACCCCACCGGGGAGCTGTTTTTT.

This clone was seen a single time. The V call is TRBV9, the J call TRBJ2-5; TRBD2 agrees at 7 bases. Germline V gene sequence: CDR1 SGDLS, CDR2 YYNGEE. V shed 0 bases, J shed 1 base, and the junction held 6 bases outside the gene matches. CDR3 length: 16 residues. This CDR3 is CASSVGGGLGQETQYF. The CDR3 bases are TGTGCCAGCAGCGTAGGGGGAGGACTAGGCCAAGAGACCCAGTACTTC.

J is TRBJ1-1 and V is TRBV19; no clear D. V was cut by 5 bases and J by 2 bases, with 12 bases left in between. This CDR3 contains 14 residues. Germline V gene sequence: CDR1 LNHDA, CDR2 SQIVND (reference sequence). The CDR3 region is CASSLWGGNTEAFF. The CDR3 DNA is TGTGCCAGTAGTCTGTGGGGAGGCAACACTGAAGCTTTCTTT. Together with reference TRBV19 and TRBJ1-1, the CDR3 gives the full variable domain: DGGITQSPKYLFRKEGQNVTLSCEQNLNHDAMYWYRQDPGQGLRLIYYSQIVNDFQKGDIAEGYSVSREKKESFPLTVTSAQKNPTAFYLCASSLWGGNTEAFFGQGTRLTVV.

The chain uses TRBV6-4 and TRBJ1-1; the match to TRBD1 covers 7 bases. This CDR3 is built from 15 residues. CDR1 is MRHNA and CDR2 is SNTAGT in the germline V gene. V was pared by 5 bases and J by 4 bases, with 10 bases of the junction left unmatched. The DNA for the CDR3 is TGTGCCAGCAGTCGATCCGGGACAGTTGCCACTGAAGCTTTCTTT. This codes for CASSRSGTVATEAFF.

Only one count was recorded for this clone. This chain connects TRBV7-9 to TRBJ1-4; the D is unclear. This CDR3 comprises 12 residues. Germline assignment: CDR1 SEHNR and CDR2 FQNEAQ (reference sequence). Trimming pared 4 bases from V and 5 bases from J, leaving 5 bases between. The DNA of the CDR3 is TGTGCCAGCAGCTCTAGGAATGAAAAACTGTTTTTT. Encoded protein: CASSSRNEKLFF.

The J gene is TRBJ2-3, the V gene TRBV27, with 7 bases matching TRBD1. Germline CDR1 and CDR2: MNHEY and SMNVEV (reference sequence). With 3 bases clipped from V and 2 bases from J, the junction kept 5 bases outside the gene matches. This CDR3 has 15 amino acids. The CDR3 protein is CASSFGTVSTDTQYF. DNA for the CDR3: TGTGCCAGCAGTTTCGGGACAGTATCCACAGATACGCAGTATTTT.

Regarding this clone: This may be a read error, as it is one base from a much larger clone. The genes are TRBV28 and TRBJ2-2; possible D gene TRBD2, 6 bases. CDR1 and CDR2 from the germline V gene are MDHEN and SYDVKM. V lost 6 bases and J lost 0, with 8 bases in between. The CDR3 runs to 14 residues. The CDR3 spells CASRRLANTGELFF. CDR3 coding DNA: TGTGCCAGCAGGAGACTAGCGAACACCGGGGAGCTGTTTTTT.

The J gene is TRBJ2-2, the V gene TRBV4-3, with D unclear. Germline CDR1 LGHNA, CDR2 YSLEER. The V end lost 4 bases, the J end lost 0 bases, and 12 bases lay between the germline ends. CDR3 length: 16 residues. This CDR3 is CASSLSVGANTGELFF. DNA of the CDR3: TGCGCCAGCAGCCTCTCTGTGGGCGCGAACACCGGGGAGCTGTTTTTT.

The rearrangement uses TRBV5-8 and TRBJ2-2; a possible D gene is TRBD2 (5 bases). This CDR3 spans 15 amino acids. V was clipped by 4 bases and J by 0 bases, with 10 bases between them. CDR1 SGHTS and CDR2 YDEGEE come from the germline V gene. The CDR3 bases are TGTGCCAGCAGCCCGCTGGGAGCGAACACCGGGGAGCTGTTTTTT. Protein product: CASSPLGANTGELFF.

V and J are TRBV2 and TRBJ2-6; 11 bases are a match to TRBD1. The CDR3 has 15 amino acids. From germline, CDR1 is SNHLY and CDR2 FYNNEI. V lost 6 bases and J lost 12; bases outside the gene matches: 10. This CDR3 is CASRPGTGGEGVLTF. CDR3 in DNA: TGTGCCAGCAGGCCCGGGACAGGGGGGGAAGGCGTCCTGACTTTC.

This clone appeared a single time. The chain links TRBV19 to TRBJ2-7; a possible D gene is TRBD1 (6 bases). Germline V gives CDR1 LNHDA, CDR2 SQIVND (reference sequence). V lost 6 bases, J lost 7 bases, and 22 bases lay in between. This CDR3 spans 15 amino acids. The CDR3: CASSLGAGASSEQYF. The CDR3 nucleotides read TGTGCCAGTAGCTTGGGGGCTGGGGCTAGTTCGGAGCAGTACTTC.

Written as DNA, the CDR3 is TGTGCCAGCAGCCCTTTCCCGGGACTAGCGGTCACCGGGGAGCTGTTTTTT. This encodes CASSPFPGLAVTGELFF. The chain has TRBV28 and TRBJ2-2; TRBD2 agrees at 11 bases. Trimming at V came to 6 bases and at J to 4 bases, leaving 10 bases not matched to a gene. The CDR3 loop spans 17 amino acids. The germline V gene has CDR1 MDHEN and CDR2 SYDVKM.

The V call is TRBV21-1, the J call TRBJ2-1; the table gives TRBD2 as D, unverified against the DNA. TRBV21-1 is a listed pseudogene. The CDR3 consists of 15 residues. CDR3 sequence: CASSKRLAGVREQFF. CDR3 bases: TGTGCCAGCAGCAAAAGACTAGCGGGAGTCCGGGAGCAGTTCTTC.

The chain links TRBV30 to TRBJ1-4; 8 nucleotides line up with TRBD1. The germline V gene encodes CDR1 GTSNPN and CDR2 SVGIG (reference sequence). This CDR3 has 14 amino acids. J lost 8 bases, V lost 2 bases, and 7 bases had no gene match. CDR3 nucleotide sequence: TGTGCCTGGAGTAATGACAGGGGATACGAAAAACTGTTTTTT. This codes for CAWSNDRGYEKLFF.

In nucleotides, the CDR3 is TGTGCCACAAAGACAGGGGGCGAGGGCTACACCTTC. It encodes CATKTGGEGYTF. This chain connects TRBV6-5 to TRBJ1-2, with 10 bases lining up with TRBD1. V was clipped by 10 bases and J by 8 bases; unmatched bases: 7. This CDR3 contains 12 residues. In germline, CDR1 is MNHEY, CDR2 SVGAGI.

This clone showed up just once. CDR3 sequence: CASSSILGQGVISTEAFF. Written as DNA, the CDR3 is TGTGCCAGCAGTTCCATACTCGGACAGGGTGTGATCAGCACTGAAGCTTTCTTT. This rearrangement joins TRBV6-2 or TRBV6-3 to TRBJ1-1, with 8 bases lining up with TRBD1. CDR3 length: 18 residues. Trimming cost V 4 bases and J 4 bases; bases outside gene matches: 17. The germline V gene has CDR1 MNHEY and CDR2 SVGEGT.

V and J are TRBV6-5 and TRBJ1-1; maybe TRBD1 (5 bases). V lost 8 bases and J 4 bases, leaving 17 bases between the germline ends. The CDR3 loop spans 14 amino acids. CDR1 and CDR2 (germline): MNHEY, SVGAGI. CDR3 loop: CASRGVNEGTEAFF. DNA of the CDR3: TGTGCCAGCCGGGGGGTGAATGAGGGCACTGAAGCTTTCTTT.

V gene TRBV7-9 combines with J gene TRBJ2-4; 8 bases map to TRBD1. The V segment lost 6 bases and the J segment 0 bases; nucleotides outside the gene matches: 7. Germline CDR1 is SEHNR and CDR2 is FQNEAQ (reference sequence). The CDR3 extends over 16 amino acids. The CDR3 loop reads CASSPRQGLAKNIQYF. CDR3 sequence (DNA): TGTGCCAGCAGTCCCCGACAGGGGCTAGCCAAAAACATTCAGTACTTC.